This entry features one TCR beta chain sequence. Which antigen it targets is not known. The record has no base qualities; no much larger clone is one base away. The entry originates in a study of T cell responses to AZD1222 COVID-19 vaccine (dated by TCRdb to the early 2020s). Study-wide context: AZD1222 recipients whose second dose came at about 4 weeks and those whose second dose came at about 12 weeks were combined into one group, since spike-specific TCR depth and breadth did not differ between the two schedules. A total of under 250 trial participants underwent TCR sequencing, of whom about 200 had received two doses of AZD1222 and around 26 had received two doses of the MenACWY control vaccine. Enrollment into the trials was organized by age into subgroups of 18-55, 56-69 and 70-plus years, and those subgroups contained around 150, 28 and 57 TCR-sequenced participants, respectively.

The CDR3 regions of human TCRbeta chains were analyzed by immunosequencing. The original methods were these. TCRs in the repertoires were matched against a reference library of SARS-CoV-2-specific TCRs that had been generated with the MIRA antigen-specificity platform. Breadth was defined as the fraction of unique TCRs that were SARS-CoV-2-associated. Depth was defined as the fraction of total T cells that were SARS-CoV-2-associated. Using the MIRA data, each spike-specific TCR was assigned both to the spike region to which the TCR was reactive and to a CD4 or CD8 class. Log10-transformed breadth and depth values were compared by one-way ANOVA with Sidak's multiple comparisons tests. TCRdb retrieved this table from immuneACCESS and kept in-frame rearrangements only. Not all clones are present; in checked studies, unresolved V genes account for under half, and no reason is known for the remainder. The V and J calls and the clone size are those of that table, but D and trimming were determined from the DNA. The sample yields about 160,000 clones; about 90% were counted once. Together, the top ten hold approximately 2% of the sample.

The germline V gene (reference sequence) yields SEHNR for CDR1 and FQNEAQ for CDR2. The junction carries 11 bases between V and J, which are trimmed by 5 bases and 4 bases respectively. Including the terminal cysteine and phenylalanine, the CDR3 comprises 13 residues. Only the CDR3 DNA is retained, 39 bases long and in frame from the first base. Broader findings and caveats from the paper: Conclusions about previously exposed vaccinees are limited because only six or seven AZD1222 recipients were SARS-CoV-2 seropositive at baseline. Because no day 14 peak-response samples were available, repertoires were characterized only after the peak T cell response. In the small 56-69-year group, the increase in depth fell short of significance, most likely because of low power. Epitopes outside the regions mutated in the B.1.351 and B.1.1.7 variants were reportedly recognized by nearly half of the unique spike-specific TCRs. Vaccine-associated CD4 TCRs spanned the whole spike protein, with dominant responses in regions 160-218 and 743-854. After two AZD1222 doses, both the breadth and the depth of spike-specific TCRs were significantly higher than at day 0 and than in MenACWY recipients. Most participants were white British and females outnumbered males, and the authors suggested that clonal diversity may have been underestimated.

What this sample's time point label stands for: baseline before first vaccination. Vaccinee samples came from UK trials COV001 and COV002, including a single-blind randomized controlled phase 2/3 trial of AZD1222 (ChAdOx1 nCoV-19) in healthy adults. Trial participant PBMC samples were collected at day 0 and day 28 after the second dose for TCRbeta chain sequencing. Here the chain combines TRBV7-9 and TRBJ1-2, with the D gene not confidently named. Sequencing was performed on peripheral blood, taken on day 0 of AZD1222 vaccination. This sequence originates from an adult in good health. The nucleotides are TGTGCCAGCAGCGAGGGATTTGGCTATGGCTACACCTTC. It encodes CASSEGFGYGYTF.